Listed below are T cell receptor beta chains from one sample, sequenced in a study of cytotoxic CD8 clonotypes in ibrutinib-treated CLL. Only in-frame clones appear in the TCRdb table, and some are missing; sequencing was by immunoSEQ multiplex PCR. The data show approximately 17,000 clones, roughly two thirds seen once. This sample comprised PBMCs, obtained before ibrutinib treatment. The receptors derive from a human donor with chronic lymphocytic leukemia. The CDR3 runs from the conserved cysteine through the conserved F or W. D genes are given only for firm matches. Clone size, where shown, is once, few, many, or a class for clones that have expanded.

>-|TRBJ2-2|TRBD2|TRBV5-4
CASSSVGGAGELFF
TGTGCCAGCAGCAGTGTTGGGGGGGCCGGGGAGCTGTTTTTT
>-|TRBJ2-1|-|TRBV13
CASSSLGWRGRNEQFF
TGTGCCAGCAGCTCCCTAGGTTGGCGGGGACGGAATGAGCAGTTCTTC
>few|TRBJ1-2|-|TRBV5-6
CASSPVGGAHGYTF
TGTGCCAGCAGCCCAGTCGGCGGGGCGCACGGCTACACCTTC
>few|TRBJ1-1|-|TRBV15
CATSKLGMNTEAFF
TGTGCCACCAGCAAGTTAGGCATGAACACTGAAGCTTTCTTT
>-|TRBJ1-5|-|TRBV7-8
CASSLDGGQPQHF
TGTGCCAGCAGCTTAGATGGGGGGCAGCCCCAGCATTTT
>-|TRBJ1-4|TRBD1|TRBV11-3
CASSVGQGRKLFF
TGTGCCAGCAGCGTTGGACAGGGGAGAAAACTGTTTTTT
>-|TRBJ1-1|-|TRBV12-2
CASRPIEAFF
TGTGCAAGTCGCCCGATAGAAGCTTTCTTT
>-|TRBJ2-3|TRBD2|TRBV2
CASSVGLAGAGADTQYF
TGTGCCAGCAGTGTAGGGCTAGCGGGGGCCGGGGCAGATACGCAGTATTTT
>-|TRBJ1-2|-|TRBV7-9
CASGTLNYGYTF
TGTGCCAGCGGGACACTCAACTATGGCTACACCTTC
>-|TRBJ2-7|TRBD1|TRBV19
CASSLDRGTYEQYF
TGTGCCAGTAGTTTGGACAGGGGGACCTACGAGCAGTACTTC
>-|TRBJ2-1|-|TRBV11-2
CASSLVASSYNEQFF
TGTGCCAGCAGCTTAGTCGCAAGCTCCTACAATGAGCAGTTCTTC
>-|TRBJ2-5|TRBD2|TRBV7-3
CASSRGIKTSGVQETQYF
TGTGCCAGCAGCCGGGGGATAAAGACTAGCGGGGTCCAAGAGACCCAGTACTTC
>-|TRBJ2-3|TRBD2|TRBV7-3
CASSATGTSLAGTTDTQYF
TGTGCCAGCAGCGCTACCGGGACAAGCCTAGCGGGGACCACAGATACGCAGTATTTT
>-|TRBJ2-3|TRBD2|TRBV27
CASSFRGGRDTQYF
TGTGCCAGCAGTTTCCGGGGGGGGAGGGATACGCAGTATTTT
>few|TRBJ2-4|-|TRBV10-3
CAISEPSLGNIQYF
TGTGCCATCAGTGAGCCTTCTCTGGGCAACATTCAGTACTTC
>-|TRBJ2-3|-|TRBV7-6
CASSHPGLYSADTQYF
TGTGCCAGCAGCCACCCAGGGTTGTATAGTGCAGATACGCAGTATTTT
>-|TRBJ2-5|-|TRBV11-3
CASSPNTQETQYF
TGTGCCAGCAGCCCGAACACCCAAGAGACCCAGTACTTC
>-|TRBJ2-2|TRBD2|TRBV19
CASSWGGTGGPGELFF
TGTGCCAGTAGTTGGGGAGGGACGGGGGGGCCCGGGGAGCTGTTTTTT
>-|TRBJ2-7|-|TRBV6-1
CASTSVYEQYF
TGTGCCAGCACTTCCGTCTACGAGCAGTACTTC
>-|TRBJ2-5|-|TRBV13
CASSLGTGKETQYF
TGTGCCAGCAGCTTAGGCACTGGTAAGGAGACCCAGTACTTC
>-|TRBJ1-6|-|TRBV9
CASSVADGEYLDSYNSPLHF
TGTGCCAGCAGCGTAGCGGACGGGGAATACCTAGACTCCTATAATTCACCCCTCCACTTT
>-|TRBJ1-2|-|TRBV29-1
CSVERDQRGTGDGYTF
TGCAGCGTTGAACGTGACCAAAGGGGGACGGGGGACGGCTACACCTTC
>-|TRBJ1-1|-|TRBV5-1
CASSLRGGNTEAFF
TGCGCCAGCAGCTTGAGAGGGGGGAACACTGAAGCTTTCTTT
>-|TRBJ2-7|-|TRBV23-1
CASSQSIAGAVSYEQYF
TGCGCCAGCAGTCAATCAATCGCGGGGGCCGTCTCCTACGAGCAGTACTTC
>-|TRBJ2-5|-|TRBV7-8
CASSLGGEWETQYF
TGTGCCAGCAGCCTAGGGGGGGAATGGGAGACCCAGTACTTC
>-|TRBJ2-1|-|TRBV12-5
CASGLVIGGYNEQFF
TGTGCTAGTGGTTTGGTTATAGGGGGGTACAATGAGCAGTTCTTC
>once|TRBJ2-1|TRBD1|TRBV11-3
CASSQPGQGPNNEQFF
TGTGCCAGCAGCCAGCCGGGACAGGGGCCCAACAATGAGCAGTTCTTC
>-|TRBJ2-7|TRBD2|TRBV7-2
CASSVNSGGGYEQYF
TGTGCCAGCAGCGTAAATAGCGGGGGAGGGTACGAGCAGTACTTC
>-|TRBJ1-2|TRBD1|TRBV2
CASSDDRGGYGYTF
TGTGCCAGCAGTGACGACAGGGGCGGCTATGGCTACACCTTC
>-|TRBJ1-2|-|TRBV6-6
CASSSDRHSYGYTF
TGTGCCAGCAGTTCTGACAGACATAGCTATGGCTACACCTTC
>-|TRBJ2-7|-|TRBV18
CASRGDSLNEQYF
TGTGCCAGCAGGGGGGATTCTCTCAACGAGCAGTACTTC
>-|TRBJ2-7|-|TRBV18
CASSPPGHVRAYEQYF
TGTGCCAGCTCACCACCGGGTCATGTCAGGGCCTACGAGCAGTACTTC
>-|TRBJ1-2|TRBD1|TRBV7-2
CASSRQGLYGYTF
TGTGCCAGCAGCCGACAGGGCCTCTATGGCTACACCTTC
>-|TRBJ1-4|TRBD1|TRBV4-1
CASSQARDRGLEKLFF
TGCGCCAGCAGCCAAGCCAGGGACAGGGGGCTTGAAAAACTGTTTTTT
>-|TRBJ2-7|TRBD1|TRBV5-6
CARGQAVGYEQYF
TGTGCCAGGGGACAGGCCGTGGGCTACGAGCAGTACTTC
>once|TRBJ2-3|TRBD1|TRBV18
CASSQGQGFADTQYF
TGTGCCAGCTCTCAGGGACAGGGTTTTGCAGATACGCAGTATTTT
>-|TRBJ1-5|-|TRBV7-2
CASSLGDRPNQPQHF
TGTGCCAGCAGCTTGGGAGACAGACCCAATCAGCCCCAGCATTTT
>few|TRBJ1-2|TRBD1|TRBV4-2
CASSQGQGATYGYTF
TGTGCCAGCAGCCAAGGACAGGGGGCCACCTATGGCTACACCTTC
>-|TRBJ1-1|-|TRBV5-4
CASSPGADVRMNTEAFF
TGTGCCAGCAGCCCGGGGGCGGACGTACGAATGAACACTGAAGCTTTCTTT
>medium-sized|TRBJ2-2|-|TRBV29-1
CSASRVNTGELFF
TGCAGCGCTTCCAGGGTTAACACCGGGGAGCTGTTTTTT
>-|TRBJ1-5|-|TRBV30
CAWSRKGNQPQHF
TGTGCCTGGAGCAGAAAAGGCAATCAGCCCCAGCATTTT
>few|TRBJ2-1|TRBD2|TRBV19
CASSPFGGGIYNEQFF
TGTGCCAGTAGCCCATTTGGGGGGGGTATCTACAATGAGCAGTTCTTC
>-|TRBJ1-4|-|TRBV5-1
CASSLGKTAFDEKLFF
TGCGCCAGCAGCTTGGGAAAAACAGCCTTTGATGAAAAACTGTTTTTT
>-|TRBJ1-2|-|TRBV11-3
CASSLGHEIYGYTF
TGTGCCAGCAGCTTAGGACACGAGATCTATGGCTACACCTTC
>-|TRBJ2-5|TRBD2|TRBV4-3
CASSQELGLESQETQYF
TGCGCCAGCAGCCAAGAGTTGGGACTAGAGTCGCAGGAGACCCAGTACTTC
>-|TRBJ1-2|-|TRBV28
CASSFLSAANYGYTF
TGTGCCAGCAGTTTCCTCTCCGCCGCTAACTATGGCTACACCTTC
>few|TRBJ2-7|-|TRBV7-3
CASSPTLEAEQYF
TGTGCCAGCAGCCCAACTCTAGAAGCCGAGCAGTACTTC
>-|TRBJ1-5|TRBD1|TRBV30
CAWSQGGNQPQHF
TGTGCCTGGAGCCAGGGGGGCAATCAGCCCCAGCATTTT
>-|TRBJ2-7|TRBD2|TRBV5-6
CASSYGGGSSYEQYF
TGTGCCAGCAGCTACGGCGGCGGGAGCTCCTACGAGCAGTACTTC
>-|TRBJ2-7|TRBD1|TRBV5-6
CASSLRDRVIAEQYF
TGTGCCAGCAGCCTCCGGGACAGGGTGATCGCAGAGCAGTACTTC
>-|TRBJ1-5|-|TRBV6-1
CASSEMTLVNQPQHF
TGTGCCAGCAGTGAAATGACCCTAGTCAATCAGCCCCAGCATTTT
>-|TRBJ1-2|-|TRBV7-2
CASSPLGSYGYTF
TGTGCCAGCAGCCCCTTGGGTTCCTATGGCTACACCTTC
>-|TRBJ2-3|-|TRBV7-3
CASSLGGLAPDTQYF
TGTGCCAGCAGCTTAGGGGGCCTAGCGCCGGATACGCAGTATTTT
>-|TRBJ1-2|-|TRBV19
CASKEEGGAGYGYTF
TGTGCCAGTAAAGAGGAGGGGGGCGCGGGCTATGGCTACACCTTC